The clone carrying this T cell receptor beta chain showed up many times. Its antigen is undetermined. This record belongs to a study of T cells after yellow fever vaccination. About the study: Preparation of fractions with low cell numbers was performed using SMART-Seq v4 Ultra Low Input.

Synthesis of TCR cDNA relied on 5'RACE template switching, which attached a universal primer site and UMIs. MiXCR, applied by TCRdb to the 5' RACE reads, yields one record per CDR3 protein. The sample contains some 240,000 distinct CDR3 sequences, 3% to 3.5% of which appear only once. Study conclusions and caveats: Clones from primary vaccination mostly reappeared after the booster (approximately 96% CD4, roughly 87% CD8). Abundant clonotypes (contaminants from the bulk population) could be present in FACS-sorted repertoires.

The CDR3 sequence is 13 residues long. V lost 7 bases and J lost 9, with 13 bases in between. CDR1 SGHTA and CDR2 FQGNSA come from the germline V gene. The receptor was isolated from a man between 18 and 29 years old who received the YFV17D yellow fever vaccine. The source was CD4+ T cells sorted from PBMCs, collected 10 days after the yellow fever booster vaccination. This rearrangement joins TRBV7-2 to TRBJ1-6, with D uncertain. The DNA for the CDR3 is TGTGCCAGCACCGACCGCTTTGTTTCACCCCTCCACTTT. This gives the protein CASTDRFVSPLHF.